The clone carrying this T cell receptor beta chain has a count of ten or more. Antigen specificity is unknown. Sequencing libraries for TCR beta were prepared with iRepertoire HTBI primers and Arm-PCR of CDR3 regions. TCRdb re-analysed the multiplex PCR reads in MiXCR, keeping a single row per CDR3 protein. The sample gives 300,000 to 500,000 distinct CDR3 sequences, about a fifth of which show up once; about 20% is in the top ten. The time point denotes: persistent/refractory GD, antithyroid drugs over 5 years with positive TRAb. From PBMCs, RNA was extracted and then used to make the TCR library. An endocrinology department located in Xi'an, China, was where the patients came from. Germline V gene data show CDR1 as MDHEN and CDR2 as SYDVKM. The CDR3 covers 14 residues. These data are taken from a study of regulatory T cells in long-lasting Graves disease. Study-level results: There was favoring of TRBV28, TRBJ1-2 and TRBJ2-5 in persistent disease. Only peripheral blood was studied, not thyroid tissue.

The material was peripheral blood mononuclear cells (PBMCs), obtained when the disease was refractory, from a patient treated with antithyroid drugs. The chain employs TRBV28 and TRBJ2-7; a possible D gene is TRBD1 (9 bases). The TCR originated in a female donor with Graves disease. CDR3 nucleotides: TGTGCTAGCCGGGAGGGACAGGGCTCCTACGAGCAGTACTTC. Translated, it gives CASREGQGSYEQYF.